The 13 T cell receptor beta chains listed next were all sequenced from one sample in a study of T cell responses to AZD1222 COVID-19 vaccine. Clones were read by immunoSEQ multiplex PCR, and TCRdb kept only the in-frame ones, dropping some. The sample contains fewer than 110,000 clones, roughly 87% of which appear only once. Material: peripheral blood, obtained on day 0 of AZD1222 vaccination. The receptors here all came from an adult in good health.

V is TRBV6-5 and J is TRBJ1-2; D ambiguous. Looked up from germline, CDR1 is MNHEY and CDR2 is SVGAGI. The CDR3 covers 14 residues. The ends were cut back, 0 bases at V and 6 bases at J, with 11 bases in the middle. The CDR3 reads CASSYSLDINGYTF. CDR3 sequence (DNA): TGTGCCAGCAGTTACTCCCTCGACATAAATGGCTACACCTTC.

The J gene is TRBJ2-1, the V gene TRBV29-1, with D unclear. The CDR3 covers 14 residues. Germline lookup yields CDR1 SQVTM and CDR2 ANQGSEA. V lost 7 bases and J lost 0, with 13 bases in between. For the CDR3, the DNA is TGCAGCGCTGATCGCGGAAACTCCTACAATGAGCAGTTCTTC. Translating gives CSADRGNSYNEQFF.

The CDR3 DNA reads as TGTGCCAGCAGCTTCTTGTTCTCTGGGGCCAACGTCCTGACTTTC. Translation gives CASSFLFSGANVLTF. This chain joins TRBV7-6 and TRBJ2-6, with D unresolved. This CDR3 region has 15 residues. The V gene lost 3 bases and the J gene lost 0 bases, with 6 bases spanning the gap. Germline CDR1 SGHVS, CDR2 FNYEAQ. Using reference TRBV7-6 and TRBJ2-6 for the parts outside the CDR3, the full variable domain is GAGVSQSPRYKVTKRGQDVALRCDPISGHVSLYWYRQALGQGPEFLTYFNYEAQQDKSGLPNDRFSAERPEGSISTLTIQRTEQRDSAMYRCASSFLFSGANVLTFGAGSRLTVL.

This rearrangement joins TRBV6-5 to TRBJ2-2; TRBD2 is a possible D gene (7 bases). Germline CDR1 MNHEY, CDR2 SVGAGI. This CDR3 is built from 16 residues. The V end was cut by 3 bases, the J end by 3 bases, with 14 bases between. CDR3 region: CASSYGGAGDTGELFF. In DNA, the CDR3 is TGTGCCAGCAGTTATGGGGGGGCTGGGGACACCGGGGAGCTGTTTTTT.

The rearrangement joins TRBV5-1 to TRBJ2-2; possibly TRBD1 for D (5 bases). This CDR3 has 14 amino acids. With 3 bases removed from V and 6 bases from J, the gap between germline ends came to 12 bases. Germline lookup yields CDR1 SGHRS and CDR2 YFSETQ. CDR3 bases: TGCGCCAGCAGCTACCAGGGTCAGGCCGGGGAGCTGTTTTTT. It encodes CASSYQGQAGELFF.

To note about this clone: The sample carries other DNA sequences with the same CDR3. The genes are TRBV5-1 and TRBJ2-7; 9 bases match TRBD2. There are 14 residues in the CDR3. Germline-derived CDR1 and CDR2 are SGHRS and YFSETQ. V shed 2 bases, J shed 1 base, and the junction held 1 base outside the gene matches. The CDR3 region has the DNA TGCGCCAGCAGCTTAACTAGCGGGTCCTACGAGCAGTACTTC. This sequence encodes CASSLTSGSYEQYF.

The CDR3 sequence is CASFAQKGRHGYTF. In DNA form, the CDR3 reads TGTGCCAGCTTTGCACAGAAGGGTAGGCATGGCTACACCTTC. This chain links TRBV28 with TRBJ1-2, with no clear D. There are 14 residues in the CDR3. CDR1 is MDHEN, CDR2 SYDVKM, per germline. Trimming took 8 bases from V and 6 from J, leaving 19 bases between them.

The chain joins TRBV5-5 to TRBJ2-7, with 10 bases that match TRBD2. Per germline, CDR1 SGHKS and CDR2 YYEKEE (reference sequence). The CDR3 spans 15 residues. V trimming: 4 bases; J trimming: 0 bases; junction bases outside the gene matches: 4. The CDR3 is CASSLGLANSYEQYF. For the CDR3, the DNA is TGTGCCAGCAGCCTGGGACTAGCGAACTCCTACGAGCAGTACTTC.

V is TRBV11-3 and J is TRBJ1-1, with D possibly TRBD1 on 5 matching bases. Germline assignment: CDR1 SGHNT and CDR2 YENEEA. This CDR3 is 13 amino acids long. With 4 bases removed from V and 5 bases from J, the gap between germline ends came to 11 bases. Written as DNA, the CDR3 is TGTGCCAGCAGCTCGTCGGAGGGGACTGAAGCTTTCTTT. Residues: CASSSSEGTEAFF.

V gene TRBV5-6 combines with J gene TRBJ2-5, with D perhaps matching TRBD2 (6 bases). The CDR3 is made up of 15 amino acids. Deletions cut 2 bases from V and 4 bases from J, with 15 bases between. The V gene's germline CDR1 is SGHDT and CDR2 YYEEEE. The CDR3 DNA is TGTGCCAGCAGCTTTTCCGGGAGAGATCGAGAGACCCAGTACTTC. Its protein is CASSFSGRDRETQYF.

This clone was recorded only once. The V and J genes are TRBV10-3 and TRBJ2-2, with a possible D match to TRBD1 (5 bases). Trimming pared 6 bases from V and 3 bases from J, leaving 14 bases between. The germline V gene has CDR1 ENHRY and CDR2 SYGVKD. The CDR3 length is 15 residues. CDR3 region: CAISSRGLDTGELFF. In DNA, the CDR3 is TGTGCCATCAGCTCTAGGGGATTGGACACCGGGGAGCTGTTTTTT.

This chain uses TRBV6-2 or TRBV6-3 with TRBJ1-1; TRBD1 matches 7 bases. Germline V gene lookup returns CDR1 MNHEY and CDR2 SVGEGT. Losses at the gene ends were 0 bases for V and 8 bases for J; bases not matched to a gene: 3. This CDR3 has 13 residues. As DNA, the CDR3 is TGTGCCAGCAGTTACTCGACACAGGGGGAAGCTTTCTTT. The encoded protein is CASSYSTQGEAFF.

The chain joins TRBV6-4 to TRBJ1-5; no reliable D call. Between the trimmed V and J ends, which lost 3 bases and 5 bases, there was a span of 14 bases. Germline CDR1 is MRHNA and CDR2 is SNTAGT. The CDR3 extends over 15 amino acids. CDR3 nucleotide sequence: TGTGCCAGCAGTGAAGCCCCCGGCGGGGATCAGCCCCAGCATTTT. Its protein is CASSEAPGGDQPQHF.